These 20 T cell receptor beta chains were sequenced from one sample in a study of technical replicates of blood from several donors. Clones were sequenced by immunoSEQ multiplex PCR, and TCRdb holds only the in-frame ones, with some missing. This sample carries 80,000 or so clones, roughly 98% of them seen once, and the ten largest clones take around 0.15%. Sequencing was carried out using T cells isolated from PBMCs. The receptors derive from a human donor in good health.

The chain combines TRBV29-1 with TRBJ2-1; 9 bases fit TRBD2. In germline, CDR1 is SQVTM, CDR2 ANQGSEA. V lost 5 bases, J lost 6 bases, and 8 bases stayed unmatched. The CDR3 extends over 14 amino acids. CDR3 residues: CSVRGLALRNEQFF. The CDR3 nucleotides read TGCAGCGTTAGGGGACTAGCTCTTCGCAATGAGCAGTTCTTC.

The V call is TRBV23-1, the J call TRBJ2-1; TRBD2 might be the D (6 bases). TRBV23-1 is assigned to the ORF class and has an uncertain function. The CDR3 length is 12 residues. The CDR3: CTRGVTYNEQFF. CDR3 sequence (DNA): TGCACGCGCGGGGTTACCTACAATGAGCAGTTCTTC.

DNA for the CDR3: TGTGCCAGCAGCGTAGTCGGCAGGGGGGATGAAAAACTGTTTTTT. Translating it yields CASSVVGRGDEKLFF. This chain uses TRBV9 with TRBJ1-4; 7 nucleotides line up with TRBD1. V dropped 0 bases and J dropped 6; count of bases not matched to a gene: 5. Per germline, CDR1 SGDLS and CDR2 YYNGEE. This CDR3 contains 15 residues.

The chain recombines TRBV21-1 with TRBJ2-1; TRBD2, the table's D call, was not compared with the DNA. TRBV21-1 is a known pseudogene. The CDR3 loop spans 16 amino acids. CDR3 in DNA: TGTGCCAGCAGCAAAGAATGTCCTGGGGAGGACAATGAGCAGTTCTTC. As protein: CASSKECPGEDNEQFF.

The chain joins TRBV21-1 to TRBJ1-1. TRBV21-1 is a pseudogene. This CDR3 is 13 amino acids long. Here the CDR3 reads CASSGGSNTEAFF. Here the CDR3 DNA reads TGTGCCAGCAGCGGAGGCTCGAACACTGAAGCTTTCTTT.

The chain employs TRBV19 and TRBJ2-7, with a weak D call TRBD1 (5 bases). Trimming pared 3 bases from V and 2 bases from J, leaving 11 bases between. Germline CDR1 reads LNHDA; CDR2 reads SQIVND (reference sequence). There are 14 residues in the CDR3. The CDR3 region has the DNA TGTGCCAGTAGTATCCTTAAGGGGACCTACGAGCAGTACTTC. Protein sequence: CASSILKGTYEQYF.

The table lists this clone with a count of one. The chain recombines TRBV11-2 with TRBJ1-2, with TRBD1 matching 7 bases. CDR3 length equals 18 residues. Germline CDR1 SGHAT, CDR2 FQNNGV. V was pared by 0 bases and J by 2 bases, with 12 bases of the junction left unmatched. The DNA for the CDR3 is TGTGCCAGCAGCTTAGATAGGGTTCTGGGACAGCAAAACTATGGCTACACCTTC. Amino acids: CASSLDRVLGQQNYGYTF.

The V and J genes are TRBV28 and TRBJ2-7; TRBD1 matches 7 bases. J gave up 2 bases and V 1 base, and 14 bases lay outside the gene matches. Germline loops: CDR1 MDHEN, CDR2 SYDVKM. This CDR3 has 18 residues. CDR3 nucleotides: TGTGCCAGCAGTTTATTGCGTGCCCGACAGGGCCGCACCTACGAGCAGTACTTC. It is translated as CASSLLRARQGRTYEQYF. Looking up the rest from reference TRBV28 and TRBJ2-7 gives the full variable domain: DVKVTQSSRYLVKRTGEKVFLECVQDMDHENMFWYRQDPGLGLRLIYFSYDVKMKEKGDIPEGYSVSREKKERFSLILESASTNQTSMYLCASSLLRARQGRTYEQYFGPGTRLTVT.

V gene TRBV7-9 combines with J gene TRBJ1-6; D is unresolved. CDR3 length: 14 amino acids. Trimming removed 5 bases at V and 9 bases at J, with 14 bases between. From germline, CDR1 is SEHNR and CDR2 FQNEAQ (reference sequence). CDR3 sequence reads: CASSEGGRSSPLHF. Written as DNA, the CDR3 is TGTGCCAGCAGCGAAGGCGGGAGGTCTTCACCCCTCCACTTT. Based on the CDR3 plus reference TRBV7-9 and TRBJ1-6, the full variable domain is DTGVSQNPRHKITKRGQNVTFRCDPISEHNRLYWYRQTLGQGPEFLTYFQNEAQLEKSRLLSDRFSAERPKGSFSTLEIQRTEQGDSAMYLCASSEGGRSSPLHFGNGTRLTVT.

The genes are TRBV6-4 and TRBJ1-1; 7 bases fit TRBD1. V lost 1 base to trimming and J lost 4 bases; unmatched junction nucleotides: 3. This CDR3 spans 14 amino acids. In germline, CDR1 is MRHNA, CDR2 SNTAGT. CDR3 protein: CASSDYSGGTEAFF. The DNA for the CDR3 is TGTGCCAGCAGTGACTATTCAGGGGGCACTGAAGCTTTCTTT.

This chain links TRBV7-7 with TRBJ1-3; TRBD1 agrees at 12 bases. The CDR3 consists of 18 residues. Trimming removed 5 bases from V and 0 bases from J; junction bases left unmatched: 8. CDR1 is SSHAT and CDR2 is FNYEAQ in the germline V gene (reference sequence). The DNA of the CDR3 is TGTGCCAGCAGCCCCGGGACAGGGGGCGATCTCTCTGGAAACACCATATATTTT. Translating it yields CASSPGTGGDLSGNTIYF.

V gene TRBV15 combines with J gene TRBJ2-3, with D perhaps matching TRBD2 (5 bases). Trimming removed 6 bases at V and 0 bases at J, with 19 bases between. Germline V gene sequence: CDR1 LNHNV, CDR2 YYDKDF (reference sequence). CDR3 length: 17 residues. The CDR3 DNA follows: TGTGCCACCAGAGACTCAAGAGGCGGGCTAAGCACAGATACGCAGTATTTT. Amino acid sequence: CATRDSRGGLSTDTQYF.

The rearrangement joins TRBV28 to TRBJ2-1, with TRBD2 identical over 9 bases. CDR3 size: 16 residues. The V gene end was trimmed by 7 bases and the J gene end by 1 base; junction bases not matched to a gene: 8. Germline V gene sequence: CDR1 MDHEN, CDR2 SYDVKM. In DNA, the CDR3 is TGTGCCAGCAAACAAGCGGGAGGCCTTTCCTACAATGAGCAGTTCTTC. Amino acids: CASKQAGGLSYNEQFF. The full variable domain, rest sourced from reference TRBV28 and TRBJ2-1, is DVKVTQSSRYLVKRTGEKVFLECVQDMDHENMFWYRQDPGLGLRLIYFSYDVKMKEKGDIPEGYSVSREKKERFSLILESASTNQTSMYLCASKQAGGLSYNEQFFGPGTRLTVL.

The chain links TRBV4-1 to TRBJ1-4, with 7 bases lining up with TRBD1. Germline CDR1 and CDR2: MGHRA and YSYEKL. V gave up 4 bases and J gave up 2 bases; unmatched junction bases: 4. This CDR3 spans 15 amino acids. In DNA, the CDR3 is TGCGCCAGCAGCCGGGGGACAGTTACTAATGAAAAACTGTTTTTT. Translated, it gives CASSRGTVTNEKLFF.

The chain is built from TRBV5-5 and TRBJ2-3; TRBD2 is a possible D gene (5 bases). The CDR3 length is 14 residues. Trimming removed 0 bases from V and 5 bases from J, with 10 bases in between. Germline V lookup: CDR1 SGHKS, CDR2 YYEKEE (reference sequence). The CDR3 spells CASSLGGAEDTQYF. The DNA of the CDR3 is TGTGCCAGCAGCTTGGGGGGAGCGGAAGATACGCAGTATTTT.

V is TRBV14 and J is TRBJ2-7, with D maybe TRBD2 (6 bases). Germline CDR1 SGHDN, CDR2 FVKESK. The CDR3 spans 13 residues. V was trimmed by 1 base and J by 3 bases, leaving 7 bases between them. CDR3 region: CASSQGLDYEQYF. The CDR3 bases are TGTGCCAGCAGCCAAGGACTAGACTACGAGCAGTACTTC.

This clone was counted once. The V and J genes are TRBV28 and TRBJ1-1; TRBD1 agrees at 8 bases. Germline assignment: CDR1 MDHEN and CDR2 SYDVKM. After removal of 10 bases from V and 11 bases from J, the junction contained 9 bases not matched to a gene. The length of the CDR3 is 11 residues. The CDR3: CAILNRGAAFF. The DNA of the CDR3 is TGTGCCATACTGAACAGGGGGGCGGCTTTCTTT.

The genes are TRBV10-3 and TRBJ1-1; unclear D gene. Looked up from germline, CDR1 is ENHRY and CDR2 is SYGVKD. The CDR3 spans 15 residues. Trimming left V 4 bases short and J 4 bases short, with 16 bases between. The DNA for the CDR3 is TGTGCCATCAGTGTACATCAATTCTCATCCACTGAAGCTTTCTTT. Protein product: CAISVHQFSSTEAFF.

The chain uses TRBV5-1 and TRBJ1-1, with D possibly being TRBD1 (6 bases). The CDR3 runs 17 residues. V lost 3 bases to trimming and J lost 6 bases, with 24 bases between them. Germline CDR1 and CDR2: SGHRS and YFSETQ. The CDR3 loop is CASSWTGRGGEGAEAFF. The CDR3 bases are TGCGCCAGCAGCTGGACCGGCCGAGGGGGGGAGGGCGCTGAAGCTTTCTTT.

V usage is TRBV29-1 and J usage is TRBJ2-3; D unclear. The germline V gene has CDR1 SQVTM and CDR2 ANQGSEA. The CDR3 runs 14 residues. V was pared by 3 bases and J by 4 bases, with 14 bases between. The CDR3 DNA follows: TGCAGCGTTGAGAAGAGCGCCTGGGCAGATACGCAGTATTTT. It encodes CSVEKSAWADTQYF.